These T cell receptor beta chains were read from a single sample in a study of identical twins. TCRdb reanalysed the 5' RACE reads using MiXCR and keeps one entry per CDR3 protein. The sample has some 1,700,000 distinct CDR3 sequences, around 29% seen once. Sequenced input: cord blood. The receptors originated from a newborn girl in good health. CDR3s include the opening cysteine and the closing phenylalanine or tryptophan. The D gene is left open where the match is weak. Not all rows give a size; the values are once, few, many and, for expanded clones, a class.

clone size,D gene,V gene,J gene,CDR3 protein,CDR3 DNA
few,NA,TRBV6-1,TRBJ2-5,CAYKEGVQETQYF,TGTGCCTATAAGGAGGGCGTACAAGAGACCCAGTACTTC
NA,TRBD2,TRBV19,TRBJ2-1,CASSLAGEYNNEQFF,TGTGCCAGTAGTCTAGCGGGAGAATACAACAATGAGCAGTTCTTC
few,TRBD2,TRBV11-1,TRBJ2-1,CASSVGLAVADEQFF,TGTGCCAGCAGCGTGGGACTAGCAGTGGCGGATGAGCAGTTCTTC
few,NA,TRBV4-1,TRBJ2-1,CASSQTPLGGEQFF,TGCGCCAGCAGCCAAACCCCACTAGGCGGTGAGCAGTTCTTC
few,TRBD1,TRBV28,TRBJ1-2,CASSLVPGQGMLGYTF,TGTGCCAGCAGCCTCGTCCCGGGACAGGGAATGCTGGGCTACACCTTC
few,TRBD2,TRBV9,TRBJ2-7,CASSVAASGSYEQYF,TGTGCCAGCAGCGTAGCGGCTAGCGGGAGTTACGAGCAGTACTTC
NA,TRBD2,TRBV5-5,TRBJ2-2,CASSMTSGVNTGGLFF,TGTGCCAGCAGCATGACTAGCGGAGTGAACACCGGGGGGCTGTTTTTT
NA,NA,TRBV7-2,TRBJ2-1,CAGGSGGEQFF,TGTGCCGGCGGTAGTGGGGGTGAGCAGTTCTTC
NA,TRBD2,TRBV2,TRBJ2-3,CASSETLLAGPTDTQYF,TGTGCCAGCAGTGAAACCCTACTAGCGGGGCCCACAGATACGCAGTATTTT
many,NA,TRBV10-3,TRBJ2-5,CAIRDRGGETQYF,TGTGCCATCAGAGACAGAGGAGGAGAGACCCAGTACTTC
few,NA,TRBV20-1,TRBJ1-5,CSARKTGNQPQHF,TGCAGTGCTAGAAAGACAGGCAATCAGCCCCAGCATTTT
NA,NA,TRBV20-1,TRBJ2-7,CSARGRRGPYEQYF,TGCAGTGCTAGAGGCAGGAGGGGTCCCTACGAGCAGTACTTC
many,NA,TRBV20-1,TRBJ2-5,CSASEGETQYF,TGCAGTGCTAGTGAAGGGGAGACCCAGTACTTC
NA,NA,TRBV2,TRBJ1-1,CASTLMGGPEAFF,TGTGCCAGCACCCTAATGGGCGGACCTGAAGCTTTCTTT
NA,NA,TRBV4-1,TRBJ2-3,CASSQIADPSTDTQYF,TGCGCCAGCAGCCAAATAGCGGATCCTAGCACAGATACGCAGTATTTT
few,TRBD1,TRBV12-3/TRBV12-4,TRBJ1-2,CASTRTGPINYGYTF,TGTGCCAGCACCCGGACAGGGCCCATTAACTATGGCTACACCTTC